The rows below give T cell receptor beta chains drawn from one sample of a study of blood T cell repertoires in COVID-19. Some clones are missing from TCRdb's copy, which holds only in-frame ones; the method was immunoSEQ multiplex PCR. The data contain about 480,000 clones, 88% of them singletons. Sequenced material: PBMCs or T cells enriched from blood (not recorded which). The source of these receptors is a woman aged 40 to 50 who had recovered from COVID-19. Each CDR3 is given with its conserved first and last residue.

len,v_gene,CDR3aa
15,TRBV3-1/TRBV3-2,CASSLGLAGDNEQFF
19,TRBV5-6,CASSFPKLAGVFFYNEQFF
13,TRBV5-1,CASSLQGATEAFF
12,TRBV29-1,CSVQGMNTEAFF
13,TRBV29-1,CSVDSPMNTEAFF
16,TRBV7-2,CASSPSPAGTGNTIYF
15,TRBV5-5,CASSLEDSSNQPQHF
13,TRBV6-5,CASSSGLGYEQYF
16,TRBV7-2,CASSLASAGGEETQYF
15,TRBV5-1,CASSLVRGGTGELFF
19,TRBV19,CASSTPYSGGALGNTEAFF
18,TRBV5-1,CASSLWGIQDYSYNEQFF
13,TRBV24-1,CATSDWTSGRLFF
16,TRBV5-1,CASSLGPGLGFTEQFF
17,TRBV13,CASSFAKRGQGNQPQHF
15,TRBV5-4,CASSFPSVGTGELFF
16,TRBV3-1/TRBV3-2,CASSQDGTEMNTEAFF
11,TRBV20-1,CSAGDWPTQHF
12,TRBV12-3/TRBV12-4,CASSSQGLKQFF
14,TRBV11-2,CASSRQRGNTEAFF
13,TRBV30,CAWIGRDGRGYTF
14,TRBV18,CASSYDRVGSPLHF
15,TRBV6-9,CASSYAGRGGNTIYF
13,TRBV2,CASMSYPNTEAFF
17,TRBV4-2,CASSQDPAGVYNSPLHF
13,TRBV12-3/TRBV12-4,CASSLAGAYEQYF
14,TRBV19,CASTTGGASSLAFF
14,TRBV27,CASSFPGTSNEQFF
15,TRBV7-9,CASSALLAGHYEQYF
12,TRBV10-1,CASNRGNSPLHF
15,TRBV7-6,CASSIRQGGLTEAFF
13,TRBV12-3/TRBV12-4,CASSGGPYSPLHF
16,TRBV5-1,CASSPGTSGTLHEQFF
14,TRBV11-2,CASKSIKDTGELFF
15,TRBV10-1,CASSVRQPSTDTQYF
16,TRBV3-1/TRBV3-2,CASSQDGGPGSDTQYF
15,TRBV7-9,CASSLGGFGNQPQHF
19,TRBV5-1,CASSFNTKREGRFADTQYF
13,TRBV5-1,CASTRGENTEAFF
16,TRBV2,CASRRGLAGAKNIQYF
14,TRBV19,CASRPGTTGNTIYF
15,TRBV6-5,CASSYSRGGNSPLHF
13,TRBV5-1,CASSFAGGSEQFF
15,TRBV6-1,CASSDHQGGNYGYTF
13,TRBV3-1/TRBV3-2,CASSSGPEGGYTF
19,TRBV6-2/TRBV6-3,CASSYSARASVHYSYEQYF